Following are 9 T cell receptor beta chains from one sample sequenced in a study of human T cells and chemical hapten exposure. TCRdb ran MiXCR on the RACE reads and lists one entry per CDR3 protein. The table has tens of thousands of distinct CDR3 sequences, around a tenth seen once. Time point specified: patch test 1, 2 weeks after DPC sensitization. This sample's treatment: therapeutic diphenylcyclopropenone sensitization with weekly scalp DPC. Source: whole blood, taken in connection with sensitization to the hapten diphenylcyclopropenone (DPC). Every receptor here comes from a woman aged 50 to 60 with alopecia areata. Some clones in this sample may be carry-over from other donors' samples.

The J gene is TRBJ2-7, the V gene TRBV11-3; 15 nucleotides match TRBD2. The CDR3 runs to 16 residues. The trim removed 5 bases at V and 6 bases at J, leaving 8 bases unmatched. Germline values: CDR1 SGHNT, CDR2 YENEEA. The CDR3 coding sequence is TGTGCCAGCAGCCCCGGGACTAGCGGGGGGTTTGGCGAGCAGTACTTC. Translated: CASSPGTSGGFGEQYF.

To note about this clonotype: Possible read error: a much larger clone is one base away. The V gene is TRBV7-2, the J gene TRBJ2-4; D is perhaps TRBD1 or TRBD2 (5 bases each). This CDR3 has 16 amino acids. The germline CDR1 and CDR2 sequences are SGHTA and FQGNSA. The CDR3 reads CASSLKADGAKNTQYF. The CDR3 DNA follows: TGTGCCAGCAGCTTAAAAGCGGATGGGGCCAAAAACACTCAGTACTTC.

This clonotype was recorded at least ten times. The V gene is TRBV5-8, the J gene TRBJ1-1, with D unresolved. The CDR3 totals 15 residues. The ends were cut back, 2 bases at V and 1 base at J, with 12 bases in the middle. CDR1 and CDR2 (germline): SGHTS, YDEGEE. CDR3 bases: TGTGCCAGCAGCTTCTCCTGGAGTACGAACACTGAAGCTTTCTTT. It codes for CASSFSWSTNTEAFF.

This clonotype has only a few counts. The V gene is TRBV29-1, the J gene TRBJ2-2; TRBD2 matches at 7 bases. CDR1 SQVTM and CDR2 ANQGSEA come from the germline V gene. Unmatched junction bases numbered 6, after V lost 7 bases and J lost 4 bases. The CDR3 runs 13 residues. CDR3 sequence reads: CSGSRGGTGELFF. CDR3 bases: TGCAGCGGGTCCCGCGGGGGCACCGGGGAGCTGTTTTTT.

This clonotype was seen at least ten times. The chain carries TRBV7-9 and TRBJ2-1; TRBD2 is a possible D gene (5 bases). Germline CDR1 and CDR2: SEHNR and FQNEAQ (reference sequence). The CDR3 covers 12 residues. V was cut by 4 bases and J by 10 bases, with 11 bases left in between. The CDR3 DNA is TGTGCCAGCAGCTCTAGCTGGGAAGAGCAGTTCTTC. It encodes CASSSSWEEQFF.

The sample holds a few counts of this clonotype. The chain joins TRBV29-1 to TRBJ2-3, with D perhaps TRBD2 (6 bases). V dropped 1 base and J dropped 8 bases, with 10 bases sitting between them. The CDR3 consists of 12 residues. Germline V lookup: CDR1 SQVTM, CDR2 ANQGSEA. The CDR3 region is CSVEAGLRTQYF. The CDR3 DNA reads TGCAGCGTTGAAGCGGGACTTCGTACGCAGTATTTT.

Ten or more counts support this clonotype. The chain joins TRBV20-1 to TRBJ2-7, with D possibly being TRBD1 (6 bases). The CDR3 is made up of 13 amino acids. The germline V and J ends were trimmed by 1 base and 6 bases, with 13 bases remaining between them. CDR1 is DFQATT, CDR2 SNEGSKA, per germline (reference sequence). The CDR3 DNA reads as TGCAGTGCTAGAGTCCCGACAGGCCTCGAGCAGTACTTC. The encoded protein is CSARVPTGLEQYF.

There are a few counts of this clonotype. This rearrangement joins TRBV28 to TRBJ2-7; D possibly matches TRBD1 or TRBD2 (5 bases each). The CDR3 has 15 residues. Germline V gene lookup returns CDR1 MDHEN and CDR2 SYDVKM. Trimming left V 5 bases short and J 2 bases short, with 16 bases between. The CDR3 sequence is CASSRQRGMAYEQYF. The CDR3 nucleotides read TGTGCCAGCAGTCGACAGAGGGGCATGGCCTACGAGCAGTACTTC.

The rearrangement links TRBV6-1 to TRBJ2-4, with a possible D match to TRBD1 (6 bases). Per germline, CDR1 MNHNS and CDR2 SASEGT. This CDR3 is built from 16 residues. V gave up 2 bases and J gave up 2 bases, with 13 bases separating them. The CDR3 is CASSEYRDNPKNIQYF. Here the CDR3 DNA reads TGTGCCAGCAGTGAATACAGGGATAACCCCAAAAACATTCAGTACTTC.